This TCR beta chain was retrieved from a study of CD8 T cells in Susac syndrome (dated by TCRdb to about 2019). As for the study more broadly: Whether CD8+ T cell activation and differentiation in Susac syndrome was antigen driven was tested using repertoire sequencing. Paper-wide results and their limitations: The study acknowledged that relatively few individuals were included in the TCR sequencing and HLA analysis.

Trimming costs V 7 bases and J 8 bases, and their ends lie 9 bases apart. CDR1 and CDR2 (SNHLY, FYNNEI) derive from the germline V gene. Spanning cysteine to phenylalanine, the CDR3 consists of 11 amino acids. The entry retains the CDR3 DNA only, 33 bases that are in frame from base 1. Peripheral blood CD8+ and CD4+ T cells from healthy donors, Susac syndrome patients and multiple sclerosis patients were profiled by high-throughput TCR beta sequencing. Treatment-naive patients with stable or active relapsing-remitting disease fulfilling revised McDonald criteria were used as multiple sclerosis controls. Bulk CD8+ and CD4+ T cells were purified magnetically by negative isolation, whereas CD8+ TEMRA cells were enriched by FACS. Blood was collected in EDTA tubes and processed within 24 hours, with PBMCs isolated through density gradient centrifugation. PBMCs destined for TCR sequencing were cryopreserved in liquid nitrogen and later thawed in a 37 °C water bath. Purity of sorted or isolated CD4+, CD8+ and CD8+ TEMRA cells was at least 90%.

RNA was extracted with the RNeasy kit and roughly 0.45 to 1 ug was reverse transcribed using random hexamers. The immunoSEQ multiplex PCR assay, which covers 54 Vbeta and 13 Jbeta segments, was used to amplify TCR beta CDR3 regions. PCR amplification bias was corrected by using a synthetic template baseline for primer optimization and computational correction. In the authors' own workflow: Reads were assigned to V, D and J genes according to IMGT and analyzed in immunoSEQ Analyzer, with only productive sequences retained. Clonality was calculated as one minus the Shannon entropy normalized by log2 of the number of productive unique sequences. Public and private clones were assessed among the 100 most prevalent clones of each patient and control. A clone was defined as Susac-specific if it was absent from the healthy and MS cohorts, from about 1,100 published viral clones and from other ImmuneACCESS disease sequences. TCRdb applied fastp at Q25 and MiXCR to the public reads, then kept only in-frame beta chains. Each entry is one CDR3 protein sequence, shown with its most common DNA and genes. The V and J calls shown here were made by TCRdb, not taken from the authors' results. Recorded for this sample are around 230,000 distinct CDR3 sequences; approximately 95% of them occurred a single time. Jointly, the top ten make up roughly 0.09% of the sample.

A remark on this clonotype: It lacks a known antigen. No quality values exist for individual bases; no much larger clone is one base distant.

The sample comprised CD4+ T cells from PBMCs. This TCR derives from a human donor with multiple sclerosis. Rearrangement joined TRBV2 to TRBJ2-1, with the D gene not clear enough to name. The DNA sequence follows: TGTGCCAGCACCAAACCCGATGAGCAGTTCTTC. Its protein reads: CASTKPDEQFF.